These 13 T cell receptor beta chains were all obtained from the same sample, sequenced in a study of T cell changes during pregnancy in multiple sclerosis. Profiled with immunoSEQ multiplex PCR; TCRdb holds only in-frame clones, not every one. The sample lists nearly 110,000 clones, less than 95% occurring once. Sequenced here: peripheral blood, sampled before pregnancy. The origin of the receptors is a female donor with multiple sclerosis, enrolled in a pregnancy study.

This chain uses TRBV27 with TRBJ1-6; unclear D gene. The CDR3 runs to 17 residues. V gave up 2 bases and J gave up 4 bases, with 15 bases separating them. Germline values: CDR1 MNHEY, CDR2 SMNVEV (reference sequence). The CDR3 coding sequence is TGTGCCAGCAGTTTAGATCGCCGACAAAGTTATAATTCACCCCTCCACTTT. Amino acid sequence: CASSLDRRQSYNSPLHF.

The V gene is TRBV12-2, the J gene TRBJ2-1; the D segment call TRBD2 is taken from the table without a DNA check. TRBV12-2 is labeled a pseudogene. The length of the CDR3 is 14 residues. The CDR3: CASRSAEGDNEQFF. In nucleotides, the CDR3 is TGTGCAAGTCGCTCTGCCGAGGGAGACAATGAGCAGTTCTTC.

The chain recombines TRBV15 with TRBJ1-2; D possibly corresponds to TRBD1 (6 bases). The CDR3 contains 18 residues. CDR1 is LNHNV and CDR2 is YYDKDF in the germline V gene (reference sequence). V was clipped by 3 bases and J by 2 bases, with 22 bases between them. CDR3 DNA sequence: TGTGCCACCAGCAGCTCTAAGGCCCCCCAAAGGGGGAACTATGGCTACACCTTC. Residues: CATSSSKAPQRGNYGYTF.

The chain recombines TRBV19 with TRBJ1-5; weak D call: TRBD1 (5 bases). The CDR3 has 14 amino acids. The V gene lost 5 bases and the J gene lost 4 bases, with 12 bases spanning the gap. CDR1 and CDR2 (germline): LNHDA, SQIVND (reference sequence). This chain's CDR3 is CASSPLDTNQPQHF. CDR3 DNA: TGTGCCAGTAGTCCCCTGGACACAAATCAGCCCCAGCATTTT.

The count of this clone is one. This chain links TRBV18 with TRBJ2-1; D is unresolved. Germline assignment: CDR1 KGHSH and CDR2 LQKENI. V gave up 1 base and J gave up 6 bases, with 7 bases separating them. The CDR3 has 13 amino acids. The CDR3 DNA reads TGTGCCAGCTCACCACAAATCTTCAATGAGCAGTTCTTC. Its translation: CASSPQIFNEQFF.

This clone was counted a few times. This chain uses TRBV2 with TRBJ2-7; weak D call: TRBD2 (5 bases). This CDR3 is built from 11 residues. Trimming removed 6 bases from V and 7 bases from J, with 10 bases in between. Germline values: CDR1 SNHLY, CDR2 FYNNEI. The CDR3 bases are TGTGCCAGCAGGGCTCCGGGAGAGCAGTACTTC. It translates to CASRAPGEQYF.

This clone was seen only once. The chain recombines TRBV7-2 with TRBJ2-7, with D tentatively TRBD2 (5 bases). Germline CDR1 is SGHTA and CDR2 is FQGNSA. The length of the CDR3 is 14 residues. V was cut by 3 bases and J by 0 bases, with 9 bases left in between. The CDR3 sequence: CASSLASNSYEQYF. In DNA, the CDR3 is TGTGCCAGCAGCTTGGCTAGCAACTCCTACGAGCAGTACTTC.

A single count supports this clone. The chain uses TRBV6-5 and TRBJ2-7; TRBD2 matches at 13 bases. Germline values: CDR1 MNHEY, CDR2 SVGAGI. CDR3 length: 14 residues. J was trimmed by 3 bases and V by 7 bases; bases with no gene match: 3. The CDR3 DNA is TGTGCCAGCACCCGACTAGCGGGAGGCTACGAGCAGTACTTC. This codes for CASTRLAGGYEQYF.

The chain carries TRBV19 and TRBJ1-5; D is possibly TRBD1 (6 bases). The CDR3 has 14 amino acids. The germline CDR1 and CDR2 sequences are LNHDA and SQIVND (reference sequence). V was clipped by 6 bases and J by 1 base, with 10 bases between them. The CDR3 loop is CASRNQGSNQPQHF. CDR3 DNA: TGTGCCAGTAGAAATCAGGGGAGCAATCAGCCCCAGCATTTT. Drawing the rest from reference TRBV19 and TRBJ1-5, the complete variable domain is DGGITQSPKYLFRKEGQNVTLSCEQNLNHDAMYWYRQDPGQGLRLIYYSQIVNDFQKGDIAEGYSVSREKKESFPLTVTSAQKNPTAFYLCASRNQGSNQPQHFGDGTRLSIL.

The chain couples TRBV19 to TRBJ2-2, with 7 bases lining up with TRBD1. After removal of 7 bases from V and 0 bases from J, the junction contained 5 bases not matched to a gene. CDR1 LNHDA and CDR2 SQIVND come from the germline V gene (reference sequence). The CDR3 covers 15 residues. The CDR3 sequence is CASTPDRANTGELFF. The CDR3 nucleotides read TGTGCCAGTACCCCCGACAGGGCGAACACCGGGGAGCTGTTTTTT.

Only one count was recorded for this clone. The rearrangement links TRBV4-1 to TRBJ1-6, with D maybe TRBD1 (6 bases). There are 16 residues in the CDR3. Deletions cut 0 bases from V and 7 bases from J, with 13 bases between. Looked up from germline, CDR1 is MGHRA and CDR2 is YSYEKL. CDR3 DNA sequence: TGCGCCAGCAGCCAAGAACGGGACACCGCCAATTCACCCCTCCACTTT. Protein product: CASSQERDTANSPLHF.

This clone showed up just once. This sequence joins TRBV10-3 and TRBJ2-3, with 7 bases identical to TRBD1. The CDR3 contains 16 residues. Per the germline V gene, CDR1 is ENHRY and CDR2 is SYGVKD. V shed 2 bases and J 1 base; nucleotides not matched to a gene: 6. The CDR3 coding sequence is TGTGCCATCAGTGAGCGACAGGGTGGGGGCACAGATACGCAGTATTTT. Residues: CAISERQGGGTDTQYF.

The chain couples TRBV5-5 to TRBJ2-2, with a tentative D call TRBD2 (5 bases). V lost 0 bases to trimming and J lost 6 bases, with 12 bases between them. Germline assignment: CDR1 SGHKS and CDR2 YYEKEE (reference sequence). This CDR3 is 15 amino acids long. The CDR3 coding sequence is TGTGCCAGCAGCTTGGGAGGGTGGGGTTCCGGGGAGCTGTTTTTT. Translation: CASSLGGWGSGELFF.